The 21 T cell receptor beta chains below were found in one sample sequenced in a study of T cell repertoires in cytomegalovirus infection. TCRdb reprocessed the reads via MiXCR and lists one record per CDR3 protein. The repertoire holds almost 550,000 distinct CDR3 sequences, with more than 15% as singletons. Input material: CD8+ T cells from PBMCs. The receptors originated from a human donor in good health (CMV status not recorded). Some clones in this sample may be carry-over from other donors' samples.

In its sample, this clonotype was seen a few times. DNA of the CDR3: TGTGCCAGCAAACAGGGCAATCAGCCCCAGCATTTT. This sequence encodes CASKQGNQPQHF. This rearrangement joins TRBV27 to TRBJ1-5; D is perhaps TRBD1 (5 bases). The CDR3 is made up of 12 amino acids. Per germline, CDR1 MNHEY and CDR2 SMNVEV (reference sequence). Trimming cost V 7 bases and J 2 bases, with 6 bases left between them.

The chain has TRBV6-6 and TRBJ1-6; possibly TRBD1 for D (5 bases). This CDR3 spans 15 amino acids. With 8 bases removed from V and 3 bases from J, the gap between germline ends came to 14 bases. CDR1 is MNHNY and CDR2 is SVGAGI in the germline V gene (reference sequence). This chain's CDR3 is CASVVGRYYNSPLHF. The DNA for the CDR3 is TGTGCCAGCGTTGTGGGGCGGTACTATAATTCACCCCTCCACTTT.

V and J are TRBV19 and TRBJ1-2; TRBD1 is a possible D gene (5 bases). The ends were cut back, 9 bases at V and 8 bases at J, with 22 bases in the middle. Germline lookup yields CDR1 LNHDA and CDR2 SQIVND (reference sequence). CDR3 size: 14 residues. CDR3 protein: CASQRGTQVRGYTF. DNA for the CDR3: TGTGCCAGCCAAAGGGGAACACAAGTAAGAGGCTACACCTTC.

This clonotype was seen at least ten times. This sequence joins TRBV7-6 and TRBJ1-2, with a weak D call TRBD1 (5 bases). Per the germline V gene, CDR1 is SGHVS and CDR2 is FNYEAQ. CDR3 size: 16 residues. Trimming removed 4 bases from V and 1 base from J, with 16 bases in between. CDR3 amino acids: CASSSIDSLLNYGYTF. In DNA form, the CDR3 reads TGTGCCAGCAGCTCGATTGACAGTTTACTTAACTATGGCTACACCTTC.

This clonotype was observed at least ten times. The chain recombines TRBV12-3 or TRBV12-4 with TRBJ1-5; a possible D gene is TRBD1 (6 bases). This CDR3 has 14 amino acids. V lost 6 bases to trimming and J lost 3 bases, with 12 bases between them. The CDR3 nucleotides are TGTGCCAGCAGCATCGGGACACTCAATCAGCCCCAGCATTTT. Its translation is CASSIGTLNQPQHF.

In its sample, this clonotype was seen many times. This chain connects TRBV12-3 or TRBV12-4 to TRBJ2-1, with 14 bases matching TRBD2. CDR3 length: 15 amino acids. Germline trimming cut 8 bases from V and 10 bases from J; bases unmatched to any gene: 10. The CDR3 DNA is TGTGCCAGCCAACCCCGGACTAGCGGGAGGACCGAGCAGTTCTTC. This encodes CASQPRTSGRTEQFF.

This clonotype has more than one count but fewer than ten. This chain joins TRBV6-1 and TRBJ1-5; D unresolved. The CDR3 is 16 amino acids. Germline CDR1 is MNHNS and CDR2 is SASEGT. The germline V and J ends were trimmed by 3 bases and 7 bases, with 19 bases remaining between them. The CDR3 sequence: CASSERRGSRNQPQHF. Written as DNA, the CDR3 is TGTGCCAGCAGTGAGCGCAGAGGAAGCAGGAACCAGCCCCAGCATTTT.

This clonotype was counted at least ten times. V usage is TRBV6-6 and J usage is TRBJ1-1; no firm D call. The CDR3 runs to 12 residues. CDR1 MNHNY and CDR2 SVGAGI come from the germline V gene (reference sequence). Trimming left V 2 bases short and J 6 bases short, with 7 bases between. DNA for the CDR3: TGTGCCAGCAGTTACGACCCCCCTGAAGCTTTCTTT. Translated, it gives CASSYDPPEAFF.

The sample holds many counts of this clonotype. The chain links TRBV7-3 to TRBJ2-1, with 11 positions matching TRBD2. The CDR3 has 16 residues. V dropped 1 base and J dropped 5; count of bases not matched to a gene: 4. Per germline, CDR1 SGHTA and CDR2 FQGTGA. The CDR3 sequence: CASSLRLAGPNNEQFF. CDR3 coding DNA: TGTGCCAGCAGCTTAAGACTAGCGGGGCCCAACAATGAGCAGTTCTTC.

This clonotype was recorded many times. The CDR3 sequence is CASSLGGGDHNEQFF. The CDR3 bases are TGTGCCAGCAGCTTAGGGGGGGGGGACCACAATGAGCAGTTCTTC. The chain uses TRBV7-9 and TRBJ2-1, with 7 bases matching TRBD2. Germline CDR1 SEHNR, CDR2 FQNEAQ (reference sequence). Losses at the gene ends were 1 base for V and 5 bases for J; bases not matched to a gene: 5. The CDR3 totals 15 residues. The full variable domain, rest sourced from reference TRBV7-9 and TRBJ2-1, is DTGVSQNPRHKITKRGQNVTFRCDPISEHNRLYWYRQTLGQGPEFLTYFQNEAQLEKSRLLSDRFSAERPKGSFSTLEIQRTEQGDSAMYLCASSLGGGDHNEQFFGPGTRLTVL.

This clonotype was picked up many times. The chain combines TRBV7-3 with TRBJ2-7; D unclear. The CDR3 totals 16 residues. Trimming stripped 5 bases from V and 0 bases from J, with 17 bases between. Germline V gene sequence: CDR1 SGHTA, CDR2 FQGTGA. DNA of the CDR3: TGTGCCAGCAGCCCTCGTTGGAAGGGCAGCTCCTACGAGCAGTACTTC. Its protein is CASSPRWKGSSYEQYF.

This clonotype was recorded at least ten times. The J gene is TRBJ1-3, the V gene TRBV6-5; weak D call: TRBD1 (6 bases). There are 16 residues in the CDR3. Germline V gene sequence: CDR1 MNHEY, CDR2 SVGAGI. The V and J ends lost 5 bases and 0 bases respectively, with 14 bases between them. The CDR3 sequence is CASSPGQYYSGNTIYF. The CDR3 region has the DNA TGTGCCAGCAGTCCCGGACAGTACTACTCTGGAAACACCATATATTTT.

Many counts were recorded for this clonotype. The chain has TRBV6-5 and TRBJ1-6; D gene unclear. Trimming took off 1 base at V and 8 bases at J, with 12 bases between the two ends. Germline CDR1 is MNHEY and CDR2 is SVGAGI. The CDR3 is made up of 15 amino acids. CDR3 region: CASSYLGSSDSPLHF. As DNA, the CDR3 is TGTGCCAGCAGTTACTTAGGGTCGTCCGATTCACCCCTCCACTTT.

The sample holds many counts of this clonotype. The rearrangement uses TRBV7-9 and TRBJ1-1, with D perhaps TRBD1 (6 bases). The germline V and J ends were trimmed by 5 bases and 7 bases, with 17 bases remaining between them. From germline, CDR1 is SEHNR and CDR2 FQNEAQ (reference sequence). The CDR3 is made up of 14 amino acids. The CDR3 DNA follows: TGTGCCAGCAGCCCCCCCAGGACAGTGCTTGAAGCTTTCTTT. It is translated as CASSPPRTVLEAFF. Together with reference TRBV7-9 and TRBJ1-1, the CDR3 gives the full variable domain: DTGVSQNPRHKITKRGQNVTFRCDPISEHNRLYWYRQTLGQGPEFLTYFQNEAQLEKSRLLSDRFSAERPKGSFSTLEIQRTEQGDSAMYLCASSPPRTVLEAFFGQGTRLTVV.

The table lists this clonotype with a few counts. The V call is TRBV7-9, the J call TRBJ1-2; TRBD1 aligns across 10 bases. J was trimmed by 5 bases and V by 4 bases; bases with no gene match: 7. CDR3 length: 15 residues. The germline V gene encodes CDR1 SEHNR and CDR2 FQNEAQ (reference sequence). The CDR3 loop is CASSSGTGARYGYTF. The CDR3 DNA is TGTGCCAGCAGCTCCGGGACAGGGGCCCGTTATGGCTACACCTTC.

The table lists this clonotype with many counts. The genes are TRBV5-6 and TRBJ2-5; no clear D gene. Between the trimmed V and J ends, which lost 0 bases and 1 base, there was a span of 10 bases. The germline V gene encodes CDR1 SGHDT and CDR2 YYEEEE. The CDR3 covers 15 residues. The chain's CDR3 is CASSLAVGSQETQYF. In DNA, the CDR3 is TGTGCCAGCAGCTTGGCCGTCGGCAGCCAAGAGACCCAGTACTTC. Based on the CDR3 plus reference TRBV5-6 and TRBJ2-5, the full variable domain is DAGVTQSPTHLIKTRGQQVTLRCSPKSGHDTVSWYQQALGQGPQFIFQYYEEEERQRGNFPDRFSGHQFPNYSSELNVNALLLGDSALYLCASSLAVGSQETQYFGPGTRLLVL.

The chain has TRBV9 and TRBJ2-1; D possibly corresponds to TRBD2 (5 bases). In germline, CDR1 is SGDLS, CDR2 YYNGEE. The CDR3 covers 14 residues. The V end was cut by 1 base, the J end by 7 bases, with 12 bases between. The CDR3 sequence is CASSVNGLRNEQFF. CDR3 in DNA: TGTGCCAGCAGCGTAAACGGACTTCGGAATGAGCAGTTCTTC.

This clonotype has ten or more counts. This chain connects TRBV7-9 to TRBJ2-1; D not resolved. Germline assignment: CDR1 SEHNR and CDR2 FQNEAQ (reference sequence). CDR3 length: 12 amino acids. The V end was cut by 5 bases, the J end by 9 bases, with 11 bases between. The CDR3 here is CASSLPRFEQFF. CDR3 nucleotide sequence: TGTGCCAGCAGCCTCCCCCGGTTTGAGCAGTTCTTC.

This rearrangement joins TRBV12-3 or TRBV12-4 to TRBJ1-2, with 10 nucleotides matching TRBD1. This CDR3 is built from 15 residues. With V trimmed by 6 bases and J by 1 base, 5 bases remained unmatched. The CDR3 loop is CASSSGTGDNYGYTF. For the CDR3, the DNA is TGTGCCAGCAGCTCAGGGACAGGGGATAACTATGGCTACACCTTC.

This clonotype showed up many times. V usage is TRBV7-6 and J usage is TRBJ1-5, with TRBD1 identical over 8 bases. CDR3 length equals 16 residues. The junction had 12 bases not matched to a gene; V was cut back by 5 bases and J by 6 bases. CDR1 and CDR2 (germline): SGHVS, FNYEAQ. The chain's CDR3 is CASSPLTGETGQPQHF. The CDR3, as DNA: TGTGCCAGCAGCCCGTTGACAGGGGAAACGGGTCAGCCCCAGCATTTT.

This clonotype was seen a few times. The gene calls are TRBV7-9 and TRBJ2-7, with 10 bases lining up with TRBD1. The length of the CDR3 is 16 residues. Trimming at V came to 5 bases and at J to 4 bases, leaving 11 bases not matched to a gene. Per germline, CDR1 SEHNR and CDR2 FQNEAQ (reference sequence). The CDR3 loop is CASSLPGDRGLYEQYF. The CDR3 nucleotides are TGTGCCAGCAGCCTTCCTGGGGACAGGGGACTTTACGAGCAGTACTTC.